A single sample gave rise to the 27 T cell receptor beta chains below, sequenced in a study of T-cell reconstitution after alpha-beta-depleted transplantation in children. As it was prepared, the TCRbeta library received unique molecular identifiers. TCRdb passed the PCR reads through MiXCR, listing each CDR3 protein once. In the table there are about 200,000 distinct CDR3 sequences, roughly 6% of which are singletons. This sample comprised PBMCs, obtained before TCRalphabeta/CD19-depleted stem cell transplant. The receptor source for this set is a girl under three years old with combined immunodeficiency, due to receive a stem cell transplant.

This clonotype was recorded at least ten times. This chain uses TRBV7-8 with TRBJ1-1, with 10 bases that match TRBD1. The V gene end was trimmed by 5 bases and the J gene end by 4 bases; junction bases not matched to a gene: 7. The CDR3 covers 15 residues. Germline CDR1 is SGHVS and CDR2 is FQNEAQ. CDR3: CASSPLTGGFTEAFF. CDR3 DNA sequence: TGTGCCAGCAGCCCCTTGACAGGGGGCTTCACTGAAGCTTTCTTT.

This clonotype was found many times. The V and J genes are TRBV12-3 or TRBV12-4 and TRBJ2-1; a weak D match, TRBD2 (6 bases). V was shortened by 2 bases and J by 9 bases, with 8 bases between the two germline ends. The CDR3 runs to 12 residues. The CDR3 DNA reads TGTGCCAGCAGTTTACGGGGGACTGAGCAGTTCTTC. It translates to CASSLRGTEQFF.

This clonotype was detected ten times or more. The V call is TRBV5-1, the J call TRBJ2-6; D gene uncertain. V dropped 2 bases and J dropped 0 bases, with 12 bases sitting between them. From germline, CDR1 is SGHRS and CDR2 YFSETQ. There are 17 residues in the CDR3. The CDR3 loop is CASSLIGRISGANVLTF. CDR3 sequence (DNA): TGCGCCAGCAGCTTAATCGGACGCATCTCTGGGGCCAACGTCCTGACTTTC.

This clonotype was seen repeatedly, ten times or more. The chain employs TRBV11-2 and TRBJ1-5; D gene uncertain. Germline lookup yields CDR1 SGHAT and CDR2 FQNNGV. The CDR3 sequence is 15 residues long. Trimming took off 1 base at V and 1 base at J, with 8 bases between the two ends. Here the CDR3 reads CASSLGRQSNQPQHF. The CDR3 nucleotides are TGTGCCAGCAGCTTAGGTCGGCAGAGCAATCAGCCCCAGCATTTT.

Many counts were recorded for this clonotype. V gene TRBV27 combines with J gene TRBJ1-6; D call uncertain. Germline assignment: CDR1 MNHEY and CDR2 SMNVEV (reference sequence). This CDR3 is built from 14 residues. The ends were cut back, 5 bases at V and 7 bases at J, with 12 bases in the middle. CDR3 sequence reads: CASSIGQANSPLHF. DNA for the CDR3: TGTGCCAGCAGTATCGGGCAGGCAAATTCACCCCTCCACTTT.

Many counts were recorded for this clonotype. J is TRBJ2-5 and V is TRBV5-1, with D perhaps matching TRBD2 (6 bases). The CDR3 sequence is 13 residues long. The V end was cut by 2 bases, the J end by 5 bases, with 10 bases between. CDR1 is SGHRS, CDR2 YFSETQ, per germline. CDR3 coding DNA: TGCGCCAGCAGCTTTGCTGGAGGGGAGACCCAGTACTTC. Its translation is CASSFAGGETQYF. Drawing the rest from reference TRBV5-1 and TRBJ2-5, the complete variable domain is KAGVTQTPRYLIKTRGQQVTLSCSPISGHRSVSWYQQTPGQGLQFLFEYFSETQRNKGNFPGRFSGRQFSNSRSEMNVSTLELGDSALYLCASSFAGGETQYFGPGTRLLVL.

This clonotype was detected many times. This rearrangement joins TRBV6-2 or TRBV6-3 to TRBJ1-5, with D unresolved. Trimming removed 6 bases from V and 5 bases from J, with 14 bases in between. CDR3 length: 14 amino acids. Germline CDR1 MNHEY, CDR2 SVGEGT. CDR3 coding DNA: TGTGCCAGCAGAAAGAGGCTTGGGGATCAGCCCCAGCATTTT. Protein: CASRKRLGDQPQHF.

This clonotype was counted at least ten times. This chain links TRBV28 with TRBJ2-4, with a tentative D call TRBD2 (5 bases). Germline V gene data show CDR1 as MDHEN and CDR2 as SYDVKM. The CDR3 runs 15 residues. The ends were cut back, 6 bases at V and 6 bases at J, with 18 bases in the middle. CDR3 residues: CASSPSAGMLNIQYF. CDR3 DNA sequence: TGTGCCAGCAGCCCATCTGCCGGGATGTTAAACATTCAGTACTTC.

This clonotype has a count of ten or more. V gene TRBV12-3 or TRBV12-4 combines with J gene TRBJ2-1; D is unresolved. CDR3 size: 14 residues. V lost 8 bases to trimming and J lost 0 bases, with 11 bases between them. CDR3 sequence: CASGAYSSYNEQFF. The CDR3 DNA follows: TGTGCCAGCGGAGCGTATTCCTCCTACAATGAGCAGTTCTTC.

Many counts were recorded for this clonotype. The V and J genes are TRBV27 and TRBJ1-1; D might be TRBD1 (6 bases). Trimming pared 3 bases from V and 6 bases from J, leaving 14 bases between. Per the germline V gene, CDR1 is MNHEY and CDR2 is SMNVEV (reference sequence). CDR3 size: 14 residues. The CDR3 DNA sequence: TGTGCCAGCAGTTTGATTGGGGGCAGCGCTGAAGCTTTCTTT. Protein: CASSLIGGSAEAFF.

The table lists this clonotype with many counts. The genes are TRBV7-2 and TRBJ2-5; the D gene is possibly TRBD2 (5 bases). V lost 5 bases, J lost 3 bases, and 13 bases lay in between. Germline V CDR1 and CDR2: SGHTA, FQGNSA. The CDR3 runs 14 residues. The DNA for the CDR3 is TGTGCCAGCAGCCAACTCGTCGGGGAAGAGACCCAGTACTTC. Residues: CASSQLVGEETQYF.

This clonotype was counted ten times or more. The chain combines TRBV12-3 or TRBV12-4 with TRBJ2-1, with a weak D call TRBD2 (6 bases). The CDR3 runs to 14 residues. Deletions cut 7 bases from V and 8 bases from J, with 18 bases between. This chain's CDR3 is CASNFIAVLDEQFF. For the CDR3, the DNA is TGTGCCAGCAATTTTATAGCGGTCCTAGATGAGCAGTTCTTC.

As DNA, the CDR3 is TGTGCCAGTAGTAGCTCGGGACTAGCGGGGCTATTTAGCTCCTACAATGAGCAGTTCTTC. Its translation is CASSSSGLAGLFSSYNEQFF. The chain has TRBV19 and TRBJ2-1; 13 bases are a match to TRBD2. The V gene's germline CDR1 is LNHDA and CDR2 SQIVND (reference sequence). V dropped 4 bases and J dropped 0; count of bases not matched to a gene: 12. CDR3 size: 20 residues.

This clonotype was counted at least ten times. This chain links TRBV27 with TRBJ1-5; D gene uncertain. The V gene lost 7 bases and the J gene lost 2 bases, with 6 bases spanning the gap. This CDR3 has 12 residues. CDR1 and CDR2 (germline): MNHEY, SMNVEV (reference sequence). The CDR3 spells CASKDGNQPQHF. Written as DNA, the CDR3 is TGTGCCAGCAAGGACGGCAATCAGCCCCAGCATTTT.

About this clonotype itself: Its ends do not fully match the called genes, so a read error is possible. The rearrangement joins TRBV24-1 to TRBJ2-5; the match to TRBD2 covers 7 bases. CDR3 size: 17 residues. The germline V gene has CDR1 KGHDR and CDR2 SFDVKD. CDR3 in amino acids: CAASDFRGVGGVETQYF. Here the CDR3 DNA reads TGTGCCGCCAGTGATTTTCGAGGCGTGGGAGGGGTAGAGACCCAGTACTTC.

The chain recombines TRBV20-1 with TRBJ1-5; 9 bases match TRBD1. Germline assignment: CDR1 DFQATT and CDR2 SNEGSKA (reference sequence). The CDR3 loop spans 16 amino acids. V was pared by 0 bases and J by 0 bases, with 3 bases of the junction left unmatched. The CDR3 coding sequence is TGCAGTGCTAGAGATCGGACAGGGGTTAGCAATCAGCCCCAGCATTTT. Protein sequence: CSARDRTGVSNQPQHF.

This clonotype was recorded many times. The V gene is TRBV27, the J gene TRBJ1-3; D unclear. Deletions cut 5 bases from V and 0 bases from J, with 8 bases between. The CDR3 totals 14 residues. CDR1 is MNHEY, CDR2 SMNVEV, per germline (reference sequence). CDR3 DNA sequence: TGTGCCAGCAGTCCAATGTTCTCTGGAAACACCATATATTTT. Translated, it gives CASSPMFSGNTIYF.

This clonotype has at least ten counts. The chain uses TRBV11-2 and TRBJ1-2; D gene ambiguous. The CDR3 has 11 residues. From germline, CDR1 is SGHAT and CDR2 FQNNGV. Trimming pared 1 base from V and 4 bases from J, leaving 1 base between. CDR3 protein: CASSLGYGYTF. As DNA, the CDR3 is TGTGCCAGCAGCTTAGGCTATGGCTACACCTTC.

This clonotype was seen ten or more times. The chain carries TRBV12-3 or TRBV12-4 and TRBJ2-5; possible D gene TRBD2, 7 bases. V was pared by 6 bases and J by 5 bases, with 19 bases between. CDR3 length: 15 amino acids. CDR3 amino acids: CASRAGHLRWETQYF. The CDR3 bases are TGTGCCAGCAGAGCGGGACACCTGAGGTGGGAGACCCAGTACTTC.

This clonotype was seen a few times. CDR3 loop: CASSPRLVASSYNEQFF. CDR3 sequence (DNA): TGCGCCAGCAGCCCTCGACTAGTAGCGAGCTCCTACAATGAGCAGTTCTTC. This chain joins TRBV4-1 and TRBJ2-1, with D tentatively TRBD2 (6 bases). Trimming left V 4 bases short and J 0 bases short, with 16 bases between. This CDR3 spans 17 amino acids. Germline V lookup: CDR1 MGHRA, CDR2 YSYEKL.

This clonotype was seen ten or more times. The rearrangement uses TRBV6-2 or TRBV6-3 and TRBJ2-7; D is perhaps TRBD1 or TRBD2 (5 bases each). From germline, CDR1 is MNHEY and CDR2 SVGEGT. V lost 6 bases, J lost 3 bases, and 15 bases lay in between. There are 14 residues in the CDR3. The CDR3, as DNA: TGTGCCAGCAGATTCGGGGACGGAATCTACGAGCAGTACTTC. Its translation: CASRFGDGIYEQYF.

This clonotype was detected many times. The DNA for the CDR3 is TGTGCCAGCAGTTTCTGGGGGGCAGGAGAGACCCAGTACTTC. Protein sequence: CASSFWGAGETQYF. J is TRBJ2-5 and V is TRBV12-3 or TRBV12-4, with D perhaps TRBD1 or TRBD2 (6 bases each). This CDR3 is 14 amino acids long. V was pared by 3 bases and J by 4 bases, with 12 bases between.

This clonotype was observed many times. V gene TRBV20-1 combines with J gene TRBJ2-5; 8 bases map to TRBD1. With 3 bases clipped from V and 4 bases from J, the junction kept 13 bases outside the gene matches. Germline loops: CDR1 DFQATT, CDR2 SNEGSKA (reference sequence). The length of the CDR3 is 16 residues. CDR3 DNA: TGCAGTGCTAGCAAGGGCGACAGGGGCTTTTCAGAGACCCAGTACTTC. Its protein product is CSASKGDRGFSETQYF.

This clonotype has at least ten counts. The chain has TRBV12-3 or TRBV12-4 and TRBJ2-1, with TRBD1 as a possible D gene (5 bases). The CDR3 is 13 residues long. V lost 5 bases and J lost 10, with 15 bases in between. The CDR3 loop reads CASSHPGIGEQFF. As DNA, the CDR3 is TGTGCCAGCAGTCACCCAGGGATCGGGGAGCAGTTCTTC.

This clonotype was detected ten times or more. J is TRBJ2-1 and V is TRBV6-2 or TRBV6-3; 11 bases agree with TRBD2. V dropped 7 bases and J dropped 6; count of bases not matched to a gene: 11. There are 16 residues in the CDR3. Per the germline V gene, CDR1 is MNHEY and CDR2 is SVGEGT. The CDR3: CASTVQTSGGSNEQFF. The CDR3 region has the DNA TGTGCCAGCACCGTACAAACTAGCGGGGGAAGCAATGAGCAGTTCTTC.

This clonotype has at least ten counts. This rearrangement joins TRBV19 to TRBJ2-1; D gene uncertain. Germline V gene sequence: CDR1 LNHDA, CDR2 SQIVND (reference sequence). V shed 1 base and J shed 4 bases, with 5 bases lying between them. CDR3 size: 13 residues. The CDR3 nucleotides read TGTGCCAGTAGTATAGCAAATTACAATGAGCAGTTCTTC. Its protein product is CASSIANYNEQFF.

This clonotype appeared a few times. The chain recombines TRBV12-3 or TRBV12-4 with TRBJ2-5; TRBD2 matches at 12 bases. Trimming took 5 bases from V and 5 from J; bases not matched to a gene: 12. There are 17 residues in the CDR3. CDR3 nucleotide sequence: TGTGCCAGCAGTCGACTAGCGGGAGAGGCGGGTTGGGAGACCCAGTACTTC. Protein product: CASSRLAGEAGWETQYF.